This TCR beta chain emerged from a study of blood T cell repertoires in COVID-19. Germline CDR1 reads LGHDT; CDR2 reads YNNKEL (reference sequence). Between the trimmed V and J ends, which lost 0 bases and 7 bases, there was a span of 10 bases. The CDR3 has 14 amino acids. The assay was immunoSEQ multiplex PCR, and TCRdb's table has in-frame clones only and misses some. The sample lists 250,000 to 400,000 clones, 90% occurring once. Sequencing was carried out using peripheral blood. The TCR originated in a woman aged 30 to 39 with COVID-19, enrolled during active disease. V is TRBV3-1 (or the pseudogene TRBV3-2) and J is TRBJ1-5; TRBD1 is a possible D gene (5 bases). In DNA, the CDR3 is TGTGCCAGCAGCCAAGATCTGGGGGGACAGCCCCAGCATTTT. Translated: CASSQDLGGQPQHF.